These 28 T cell receptor beta chains came from one sample sequenced in a study of blood T cells in healthy people across ages. Sample-barcoded 5' priming and a J-beta primer mix drove a second PCR of roughly 6 to 12 cycles. MiXCR was run by TCRdb on the 5' RACE reads, yielding one entry per CDR3 protein. This table has fewer than 800,000 distinct CDR3 sequences, 49% appearing once. The specimen sequenced was blood. These receptors originate from a woman aged 60-75 years in good health.

The chain links TRBV2 to TRBJ2-1; 8 nucleotides line up with TRBD2. The germline gives CDR1 SNHLY, CDR2 FYNNEI. V dropped 3 bases and J dropped 4; count of bases not matched to a gene: 8. The CDR3 has 16 residues. The CDR3 coding sequence is TGTGCCAGCAGTGAGAAGGGGCGGGAGGTTTACAATGAGCAGTTCTTC. It yields the protein CASSEKGREVYNEQFF.

This chain joins TRBV10-3 and TRBJ1-1, with 10 nucleotides matching TRBD1. The CDR3 covers 12 residues. Germline lookup yields CDR1 ENHRY and CDR2 SYGVKD. With V trimmed by 6 bases and J by 11 bases, 6 bases remained unmatched. The CDR3 is CAIRGDRGEAFF. The CDR3, as DNA: TGTGCCATCAGGGGGGACAGGGGTGAGGCTTTCTTT.

The rearrangement joins TRBV29-1 to TRBJ2-5; D is uncertain. The CDR3 runs 12 residues. The V and J ends lost 3 bases and 2 bases respectively, with 7 bases between them. Germline-derived CDR1 and CDR2 are SQVTM and ANQGSEA. CDR3 residues: CSVEAAQETQYF. CDR3 nucleotide sequence: TGCAGCGTTGAGGCAGCACAAGAGACCCAGTACTTC.

This chain links TRBV5-1 with TRBJ1-6; D is unclear. V shed 5 bases and J shed 7 bases, with 7 bases lying between them. The CDR3 extends over 12 amino acids. Germline loops: CDR1 SGHRS, CDR2 YFSETQ. The CDR3 DNA sequence: TGCGCCAGCAGAGACCCCAATTCACCCCTCCACTTT. Amino acids: CASRDPNSPLHF.

The chain joins TRBV15 to TRBJ2-5, with no clear D. Germline CDR1 LNHNV, CDR2 YYDKDF (reference sequence). V lost 7 bases and J 5 bases, leaving 14 bases between the germline ends. The CDR3 is 13 amino acids. CDR3: CATTTEFMETQYF. Here the CDR3 DNA reads TGTGCCACCACCACCGAATTTATGGAGACCCAGTACTTC.

The chain carries TRBV28 and TRBJ2-5, with 12 positions matching TRBD2. Looked up from germline, CDR1 is MDHEN and CDR2 is SYDVKM. V was pared by 4 bases and J by 5 bases, with 14 bases of the junction left unmatched. The CDR3 has 18 amino acids. This CDR3 reads CASSSRAPTSGSWETQYF. The CDR3 coding sequence is TGTGCCAGCAGTTCAAGGGCCCCGACTAGCGGGAGCTGGGAGACCCAGTACTTC.

This chain uses TRBV11-2 with TRBJ2-7; D is unclear. The germline CDR1 and CDR2 sequences are SGHAT and FQNNGV. The CDR3 has 14 residues. V was clipped by 6 bases and J by 0 bases, with 12 bases between them. The CDR3 spells CASSAATSSYEQYF. CDR3 DNA sequence: TGTGCCAGCAGTGCAGCTACGAGCTCCTACGAGCAGTACTTC.

The rearrangement uses TRBV25-1 and TRBJ2-7, with 9 bases identical to TRBD2. Germline lookup yields CDR1 MGHDK and CDR2 SYGVNS. V lost 4 bases and J lost 7; bases outside the gene matches: 8. This CDR3 has 14 residues. The CDR3 nucleotides are TGTGCCAGCAGTGTGGAGCGGGAGGCCCGAGAGCAGTACTTC. This encodes CASSVEREAREQYF.

V is TRBV7-2 and J is TRBJ2-4; 7 bases are a match to TRBD1. Judging by the DNA end, TRBJ2-5 fits better; the J call may be wrong. This CDR3 is built from 15 residues. Per germline, CDR1 SGHTA and CDR2 FQGNSA. CDR3 DNA sequence: TGTGCCAGCAGCGTTACCCGGGACAGAGAAGAGACCCAGTACTTC. Encoded protein: CASSVTRDREETQYF.

This rearrangement joins TRBV5-1 to TRBJ2-1; possibly TRBD1 for D (6 bases). The CDR3 is 15 residues long. Germline-derived CDR1 and CDR2 are SGHRS and YFSETQ. V lost 4 bases to trimming and J lost 8 bases, with 19 bases between them. CDR3 DNA: TGCGCCAGCAGCGGCGGAACAGGGAAGGGCGATGAGCAGTTCTTC. Protein: CASSGGTGKGDEQFF. Combining the CDR3 with reference TRBV5-1 and TRBJ2-1 gives the whole variable domain KAGVTQTPRYLIKTRGQQVTLSCSPISGHRSVSWYQQTPGQGLQFLFEYFSETQRNKGNFPGRFSGRQFSNSRSEMNVSTLELGDSALYLCASSGGTGKGDEQFFGPGTRLTVL.

In its sample, this clonotype was seen a few times. The V call is TRBV5-1, the J call TRBJ2-5; D is uncertain. Per the germline V gene, CDR1 is SGHRS and CDR2 is YFSETQ. This CDR3 region has 16 residues. V was trimmed by 3 bases and J by 11 bases, leaving 26 bases between them. The CDR3 loop reads CASSSLMGIPTGEQYF. The CDR3 nucleotides read TGCGCCAGCAGCTCCCTAATGGGGATTCCCACGGGTGAGCAGTACTTC.

V and J are TRBV20-1 and TRBJ2-1, with TRBD2 matching over 10 bases. The CDR3 runs to 14 residues. The junction had 2 bases not matched to a gene; V was cut back by 3 bases and J by 3 bases. Per the germline V gene, CDR1 is DFQATT and CDR2 is SNEGSKA (reference sequence). The CDR3, as DNA: TGCAGTGCTAGGAGCGGGAGGGACTACAATGAGCAGTTCTTC. Its protein product is CSARSGRDYNEQFF.

V usage is TRBV11-3 and J usage is TRBJ2-3; TRBD2 matches 10 bases. Germline V gives CDR1 SGHNT, CDR2 YENEEA. V shed 5 bases and J 6 bases; nucleotides not matched to a gene: 8. The CDR3 runs 15 residues. CDR3 sequence (DNA): TGTGCCAGCAGCCTGCGGACTAGCGGAATGGATACGCAGTATTTT. Its protein product is CASSLRTSGMDTQYF.

CDR3 sequence: CASSSDGTGTYEQYF. In nucleotides, the CDR3 is TGTGCCAGCAGTTCCGACGGGACAGGGACCTACGAGCAGTACTTC. This chain joins TRBV27 and TRBJ2-7; 9 bases agree with TRBD1. Germline V lookup: CDR1 MNHEY, CDR2 SMNVEV (reference sequence). With 4 bases clipped from V and 2 bases from J, the junction kept 6 bases outside the gene matches. CDR3 length equals 15 residues.

Ten or more counts support this clonotype. The chain links TRBV29-1 to TRBJ2-7; D unclear. In germline, CDR1 is SQVTM, CDR2 ANQGSEA. Trimming pared 1 base from V and 3 bases from J, leaving 10 bases between. The CDR3 length is 13 residues. The CDR3 nucleotides are TGCAGCGTTGAAGGGAGACGGAGCTACGAGCAGTACTTC. Its translation: CSVEGRRSYEQYF.

The chain has TRBV20-1 and TRBJ2-1; the match to TRBD2 covers 15 bases. The DNA end is a closer match to TRBJ2-7, so the J assignment may be wrong. This CDR3 is 15 amino acids long. In germline, CDR1 is DFQATT, CDR2 SNEGSKA (reference sequence). The CDR3 protein is CSARGTSGRYNEQYF. In nucleotides, the CDR3 is TGCAGTGCTAGGGGGACTAGCGGGAGGTACAATGAGCAGTACTTC.

With regard to this clonotype: Mismatch with germline at one junction end may stem from a read error. This chain connects TRBV2 to TRBJ2-1; no firm D call. CDR1 is SNHLY, CDR2 FYNNEI, per germline. CDR3 length: 15 residues. In nucleotides, the CDR3 is TGTGCCAGCAGAACCTGGACCCGGGCCTACAATGAGCGGTTCTTC. It is translated as CASRTWTRAYNERFF.

This clonotype was picked up a small number of times. The chain has TRBV7-2 and TRBJ2-1; D unresolved. The CDR3 spans 14 residues. The V gene lost 5 bases and the J gene lost 5 bases, with 13 bases spanning the gap. Germline V gene sequence: CDR1 SGHTA, CDR2 FQGNSA. CDR3 amino acids: CASSPLRGHNEQFF. The CDR3 DNA is TGTGCCAGCAGCCCCCTACGAGGACACAATGAGCAGTTCTTC.

This clonotype was recorded only once. This chain uses TRBV29-1 with TRBJ2-7; D possibly corresponds to TRBD2 (5 bases). V was shortened by 0 bases and J by 5 bases, with 14 bases between the two germline ends. The CDR3 is made up of 14 amino acids. Germline CDR1 SQVTM, CDR2 ANQGSEA. CDR3 sequence reads: CSVEESGNFDEQYF. The CDR3 DNA is TGCAGCGTTGAAGAGTCCGGGAACTTCGACGAGCAGTACTTC.

The CDR3 DNA sequence: TGTGCCAGCTCACCCGACGGGGGCTACGAGCAGTACTTC. This translates into CASSPDGGYEQYF. This chain connects TRBV18 to TRBJ2-7, with D maybe TRBD2 (6 bases). The germline V gene has CDR1 KGHSH and CDR2 LQKENI. V lost 3 bases to trimming and J lost 3 bases, with 9 bases between them. This CDR3 has 13 residues.

The rearrangement links TRBV10-3 to TRBJ2-1; 8 bases are a match to TRBD2. V trimming: 6 bases; J trimming: 8 bases; junction bases outside the gene matches: 12. The CDR3 covers 15 residues. Germline V gene lookup returns CDR1 ENHRY and CDR2 SYGVKD. The CDR3 reads CAIRANTGGMDEQFF. In nucleotides, the CDR3 is TGTGCCATCAGGGCAAACACGGGAGGGATGGATGAGCAGTTCTTC.

This clonotype has only a few counts. The chain joins TRBV18 to TRBJ2-1, with D possibly TRBD1 on 6 matching bases. The V gene lost 8 bases and the J gene lost 5 bases, with 16 bases spanning the gap. The germline gives CDR1 KGHSH, CDR2 LQKENI. The CDR3 has 14 residues. CDR3 in DNA: TGTGCCAGCCATCGGTCAGGGGCGGACAATGAGCAGTTCTTC. Translation gives CASHRSGADNEQFF.

This clonotype was seen just once. The V call is TRBV12-3 or TRBV12-4, the J call TRBJ1-5; D remains unclear. V lost 6 bases and J 5 bases, leaving 14 bases between the germline ends. The CDR3 covers 14 residues. CDR3: CASRLGVEYQPQHF. The CDR3 bases are TGTGCCAGCAGACTCGGAGTTGAGTATCAGCCCCAGCATTTT.

The chain links TRBV6-2 or TRBV6-3 to TRBJ2-1, with a weak D call TRBD2 (5 bases). Germline values: CDR1 MNHEY, CDR2 SVGEGT. Deletions cut 7 bases from V and 7 bases from J, with 20 bases between. The CDR3 length is 15 residues. The CDR3 DNA sequence: TGTGCCAGCACCGAGGCCCAGTGGGAGCCGAATGAGCAGTTCTTC. This sequence encodes CASTEAQWEPNEQFF.

The DNA for the CDR3 is TGTGCCAGCAGTTTAACGGTCGAGAGCTCCTACAATGAGCAGTTCTTC. Encoded protein: CASSLTVESSYNEQFF. This rearrangement joins TRBV27 to TRBJ2-1; D not certain. CDR3 length equals 16 residues. Germline V gives CDR1 MNHEY, CDR2 SMNVEV (reference sequence). V shed 2 bases and J shed 0 bases, with 11 bases lying between them.

This clonotype was detected a few times. The CDR3, as DNA: TGTGCCAGCAGTTTAGGCGGGACAGGAAGGGAGACCCAGTACTTC. Protein product: CASSLGGTGRETQYF. J is TRBJ2-5 and V is TRBV12-3 or TRBV12-4; 8 nucleotides agree with TRBD1. Losses at the gene ends were 1 base for V and 5 bases for J; bases not matched to a gene: 6. The CDR3 covers 15 residues.

To note about this clonotype: The junction shows a germline mismatch at one end, possibly a read error. The chain combines TRBV29-1 with TRBJ1-1; D is undetermined. Germline V lookup: CDR1 SQVTM, CDR2 ANQGSEA. This CDR3 spans 13 amino acids. This CDR3 reads CNVVRLGNTEAFF. CDR3 nucleotides: TGCAACGTTGTGAGGCTTGGGAACACTGAAGCTTTCTTT.

This clonotype was seen a few times. The chain recombines TRBV20-1 with TRBJ1-2, with TRBD1 matching over 7 bases. J gave up 3 bases and V 5 bases, and 9 bases lay outside the gene matches. There are 14 residues in the CDR3. The germline V gene encodes CDR1 DFQATT and CDR2 SNEGSKA (reference sequence). CDR3 protein: CSAYWAGGDYGYTF. CDR3 sequence (DNA): TGCAGTGCTTACTGGGCAGGGGGTGACTATGGCTACACCTTC.